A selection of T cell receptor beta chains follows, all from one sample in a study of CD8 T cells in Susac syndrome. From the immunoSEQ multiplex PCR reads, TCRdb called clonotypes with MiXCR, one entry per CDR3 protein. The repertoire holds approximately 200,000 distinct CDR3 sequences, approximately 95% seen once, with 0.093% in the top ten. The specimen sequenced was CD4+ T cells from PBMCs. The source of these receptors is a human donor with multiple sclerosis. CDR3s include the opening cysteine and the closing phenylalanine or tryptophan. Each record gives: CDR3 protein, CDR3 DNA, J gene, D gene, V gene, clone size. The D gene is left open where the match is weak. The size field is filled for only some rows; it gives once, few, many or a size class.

CATRGDTQYF	TGTGCCACGCGGGGGGATACGCAGTATTTT	TRBJ2-3	TRBD2	TRBV12-3/TRBV12-4	-
CASSLEEAGTEAFF	TGTGCCAGCAGCTTAGAAGAGGCTGGTACTGAAGCTTTCTTT	TRBJ1-1	-	TRBV13	-
CASSPTGGETQYF	TGTGCCAGTAGTCCGACAGGGGGGGAGACCCAGTACTTC	TRBJ2-5	TRBD1	TRBV19	-
CASSLRRGSGQPQHF	TGTGCCAGCAGCTTACGTCGCGGCTCAGGGCAGCCCCAGCATTTT	TRBJ1-5	-	TRBV13	once
CASSYGLERTQETQYF	TGTGCCAGCAGCTACGGACTAGAGCGGACCCAAGAGACCCAGTACTTC	TRBJ2-5	TRBD2	TRBV7-9	-
CATSDSRQPTQHNEQFF	TGTGCCACCAGTGATTCACGCCAGCCGACACAGCACAATGAGCAGTTCTTC	TRBJ2-1	-	TRBV24-1	-
CASTGDQETQYF	TGTGCCTCCACGGGGGATCAGGAGACCCAGTACTTC	TRBJ2-5	-	TRBV28	-
CASSVQGRTDTQYF	TGTGCCAGCAGCGTTCAGGGTCGGACAGATACGCAGTATTTT	TRBJ2-3	-	TRBV9	-
CASSPTTSHYNEQFF	TGTGCCAGCAGCCCCACAACTTCTCACTACAATGAGCAGTTCTTC	TRBJ2-1	-	TRBV12-3/TRBV12-4	-
CATSRGTGAQLNPQYF	TGTGCCACCAGCAGGGGGACAGGCGCCCAACTGAATCCGCAGTATTTT	TRBJ2-3	TRBD1	TRBV15	-
CASSFRGNRDASAFF	TGTGCCAGCAGTTTCAGGGGAAACAGGGACGCTTCAGCTTTCTTT	TRBJ1-1	-	TRBV27	-
CSVGGNYRGDEQYF	TGCAGCGTTGGTGGTAATTACAGGGGCGACGAGCAGTACTTC	TRBJ2-7	TRBD1	TRBV29-1	-
CASSLASGVETQYF	TGTGCCAGCAGCTTGGCTAGCGGGGTGGAGACCCAGTACTTC	TRBJ2-5	TRBD2	TRBV7-9	once
CAWKLAGGPPSPYF	TGTGCCTGGAAGCTAGCGGGGGGGCCTCCTTCTCCTTACTTC	TRBJ2-5	TRBD2	TRBV30	-
CASSQPGPITEAFF	TGTGCCAGCAGCCAACCGGGACCCATCACTGAAGCTTTCTTT	TRBJ1-1	-	TRBV3-1	-
CATSRGSTSGDYEQYF	TGTGCCACCAGCAGAGGGTCGACTAGCGGGGACTACGAGCAGTACTTC	TRBJ2-7	TRBD2	TRBV15	-
CSAALQGRNEQYF	TGCAGTGCTGCCTTACAGGGCCGGAACGAGCAGTACTTC	TRBJ2-7	-	TRBV20-1	-
CSAMLGNRGGRDQTQYF	TGCAGCGCCATGCTCGGGAACCGGGGGGGCCGGGATCAGACCCAGTACTTC	TRBJ2-5	TRBD2	TRBV29-1	-
CASSLGVVVGANSPLHF	TGTGCCAGCAGTTTAGGCGTTGTGGTTGGGGCAAATTCACCCCTCCACTTT	TRBJ1-6	-	TRBV27	-
CAWSPAEGAGYTF	TGTGCCTGGAGTCCGGCAGAGGGGGCTGGCTACACCTTC	TRBJ1-2	TRBD1	TRBV30	-
CASSQDSHTGELFF	TGTGCCAGCAGCCAAGATAGTCACACCGGGGAGCTGTTTTTT	TRBJ2-2	-	TRBV3-1	-
CASSHELHTEAFF	TGTGCCAGCAGCCATGAACTCCACACTGAAGCTTTCTTT	TRBJ1-1	-	TRBV3-1	-
CASSIGVAKNIQYF	TGTGCCAGCAGCATAGGGGTAGCCAAAAACATTCAGTACTTC	TRBJ2-4	-	TRBV12-3/TRBV12-4	-
CASSRDRGYEQYF	TGTGCCAGCAGTCGGGACAGGGGCTACGAGCAGTACTTC	TRBJ2-7	TRBD1	TRBV2	-
CASGDSLANYGYTF	TGTGCCAGCGGGGACAGTTTAGCTAACTATGGCTACACCTTC	TRBJ1-2	TRBD1	TRBV6-2/TRBV6-3	-
CSARDVSANTGELFF	TGCAGTGCTAGAGATGTATCTGCGAACACCGGGGAGCTGTTTTTT	TRBJ2-2	-	TRBV20-1	-
CSVVVLDTQYF	TGCAGCGTTGTGGTTTTGGATACGCAGTATTTT	TRBJ2-3	-	TRBV29-1	-
CASSYNYGYTF	TGTGCCAGCAGTTATAACTATGGCTACACCTTC	TRBJ1-2	-	TRBV6-2/TRBV6-3	-
CASSLMDREGGYTF	TGTGCCAGCAGTTTAATGGACAGGGAGGGCGGCTACACCTTC	TRBJ1-2	TRBD1	TRBV12-3/TRBV12-4	-
CSASNQVVEQFF	TGCAGTGCTAGTAACCAGGTCGTTGAGCAGTTCTTC	TRBJ2-1	-	TRBV20-1	-
CSARLGQGINIQYF	TGCAGTGCTAGACTAGGACAGGGGATAAACATTCAGTACTTC	TRBJ2-4	TRBD1	TRBV20-1	-
CSARRTADQPQHF	TGCAGTGCTAGAAGGACAGCTGATCAGCCCCAGCATTTT	TRBJ1-5	-	TRBV20-1	-
CASSIWTGETQYF	TGTGCCAGCAGCATTTGGACCGGGGAGACCCAGTACTTC	TRBJ2-5	-	TRBV9	once
CAWSPQLDHEQFF	TGTGCCTGGAGTCCCCAACTAGACCATGAGCAGTTCTTC	TRBJ2-1	-	TRBV30	-
CAWNTLLTSRLANYGYTF	TGTGCCTGGAATACCCTATTAACGAGCAGGCTAGCTAACTATGGCTACACCTTC	TRBJ1-2	-	TRBV30	-
CSASEAGPYEQYF	TGCAGTGCTAGTGAGGCGGGGCCCTACGAGCAGTACTTC	TRBJ2-7	-	TRBV20-1	-
CASSFYGELFF	TGTGCCAGCAGTTTCTACGGGGAGCTGTTTTTT	TRBJ2-2	-	TRBV12-3/TRBV12-4	few